One and the same sample provided the 27 T cell receptor beta chains below, sequenced in a study of blood T cell repertoires in COVID-19. Assay used: immunoSEQ multiplex PCR; TCRdb lists only in-frame clones, some missing. The sample lists around 190,000 clones, around nine tenths occurring once. Sequencing input: peripheral blood. The receptors derive from a human donor in a cohort sampled during active COVID-19.

V gene TRBV27 combines with J gene TRBJ2-7; D not certain. The germline CDR1 and CDR2 sequences are MNHEY and SMNVEV (reference sequence). The CDR3 contains 11 residues. V lost 6 bases to trimming and J lost 0 bases, with 3 bases between them. CDR3: CASRYSYEQYF. CDR3 sequence (DNA): TGTGCCAGCAGGTACTCCTACGAGCAGTACTTC.

The gene calls are TRBV5-1 and TRBJ2-5, with TRBD2 matching 10 bases. The CDR3 has 15 residues. Germline loops: CDR1 SGHRS, CDR2 YFSETQ. After removal of 4 bases from V and 5 bases from J, the junction contained 8 bases not matched to a gene. The DNA of the CDR3 is TGCGCCAGCAGCCAAGCAGCGGGAGGGGGGGAGACCCAGTACTTC. Translation gives CASSQAAGGGETQYF. The full variable domain, its missing parts supplied by reference TRBV5-1 and TRBJ2-5, is KAGVTQTPRYLIKTRGQQVTLSCSPISGHRSVSWYQQTPGQGLQFLFEYFSETQRNKGNFPGRFSGRQFSNSRSEMNVSTLELGDSALYLCASSQAAGGGETQYFGPGTRLLVL.

This rearrangement joins TRBV3-1 (or the pseudogene TRBV3-2) to TRBJ1-1; D may be TRBD1 (5 bases). CDR3 length equals 12 residues. V lost 4 bases and J 7 bases, leaving 10 bases between the germline ends. Germline CDR1 reads LGHDT; CDR2 reads YNNKEL (reference sequence). The CDR3 bases are TGTGCCAGCAGCCGTCGGGGGGATGAAGCTTTCTTT. This codes for CASSRRGDEAFF.

The chain couples TRBV18 to TRBJ1-4; 8 bases map to TRBD1. The germline V gene has CDR1 KGHSH and CDR2 LQKENI. This CDR3 spans 16 amino acids. Trimming cost V 6 bases and J 7 bases; bases outside gene matches: 13. CDR3 in DNA: TGTGCCAGCTCGCCGGACAGGGCGCCGGGCGGTGAAAAACTGTTTTTT. This encodes CASSPDRAPGGEKLFF.

This clone was picked up one time. This rearrangement joins TRBV10-3 to TRBJ2-3; 8 positions match TRBD2. The V gene's germline CDR1 is ENHRY and CDR2 SYGVKD. This CDR3 is 14 amino acids long. Trimming at V came to 3 bases and at J to 4 bases, leaving 3 bases not matched to a gene. CDR3 amino acids: CAISEEAGADTQYF. The CDR3 DNA reads as TGTGCCATCAGTGAAGAAGCGGGGGCAGATACGCAGTATTTT.

This clone was counted a few times. The rearrangement joins TRBV19 to TRBJ1-6; 8 bases agree with TRBD1. V lost 5 bases to trimming and J lost 10 bases; unmatched junction nucleotides: 7. CDR1 is LNHDA, CDR2 SQIVND, per germline (reference sequence). There are 14 residues in the CDR3. CDR3 coding DNA: TGTGCCAGTAGTCTCGACAGGGGTCACTCACCCCTCCACTTT. Its translation: CASSLDRGHSPLHF.

This sequence joins TRBV10-2 and TRBJ1-1; maybe TRBD1 (6 bases). CDR3 length equals 12 residues. V was clipped by 6 bases and J by 4 bases, with 9 bases between them. The germline gives CDR1 WSHSY, CDR2 SAAADI. Here the CDR3 reads CASRGGVTEAFF. The DNA for the CDR3 is TGCGCCAGCAGAGGGGGGGTCACTGAAGCTTTCTTT.

The rearrangement uses TRBV7-2 and TRBJ2-1; 8 bases match TRBD2. In germline, CDR1 is SGHTA, CDR2 FQGNSA. CDR3 length: 15 residues. Unmatched junction bases numbered 11, after V lost 5 bases and J lost 8 bases. The CDR3 DNA sequence: TGTGCCAGCAGCCCCCGGGGGGGCGGAATGGATGAGCAGTTCTTC. This translates into CASSPRGGGMDEQFF.

This clone has just one count. The chain recombines TRBV19 with TRBJ1-5; unclear D gene. V was trimmed by 10 bases and J by 4 bases, leaving 23 bases between them. This CDR3 contains 16 residues. Germline CDR1 is LNHDA and CDR2 is SQIVND (reference sequence). The CDR3 nucleotides are TGTGCCACCAAGTCGGGATTCGGTCGAGGAAATCAGCCCCAGCATTTT. Residues: CATKSGFGRGNQPQHF.

The chain has TRBV12-5 and TRBJ1-3; unclear D gene. From germline, CDR1 is LGHNT and CDR2 FRNRAP. The CDR3 is 17 amino acids. Between the trimmed V and J ends, which lost 5 bases and 0 bases, there was a span of 17 bases. The CDR3 loop is CASGPTMRQSSGNTIYF. DNA of the CDR3: TGTGCTAGTGGTCCTACCATGAGGCAGAGCTCTGGAAACACCATATATTTT.

The V call is TRBV7-2, the J call TRBJ1-2, with D hard to call. The CDR3 consists of 11 residues. Germline CDR1 reads SGHTA; CDR2 reads FQGNSA. V was shortened by 4 bases and J by 7 bases, with 7 bases between the two germline ends. CDR3 in DNA: TGTGCCAGCAGCTCCCCAGGTGGCTACACCTTC. It encodes CASSSPGGYTF.

The chain recombines TRBV6-5 with TRBJ1-6; TRBD1 is a possible D gene (6 bases). V was shortened by 6 bases and J by 5 bases, with 14 bases between the two germline ends. Germline CDR1 reads MNHEY; CDR2 reads SVGAGI. This CDR3 region has 15 residues. This CDR3 is CASSSGQLDNSPLHF. The DNA for the CDR3 is TGTGCCAGCAGCTCCGGACAGCTGGATAATTCACCCCTCCACTTT.

The chain carries TRBV19 and TRBJ2-2; 12 positions agree with TRBD1. The V gene's germline CDR1 is LNHDA and CDR2 SQIVND (reference sequence). V shed 3 bases, J shed 6 bases, and the junction held 11 bases outside the gene matches. This CDR3 region has 18 residues. CDR3 sequence reads: CASSMRDRGPRGPGELFF. The CDR3 bases are TGTGCCAGTAGTATGCGGGACAGGGGGCCTCGGGGGCCCGGGGAGCTGTTTTTT.

This rearrangement joins TRBV11-2 to TRBJ1-3; the D gene is possibly TRBD1 (5 bases). The CDR3 length is 15 residues. Germline V gene data show CDR1 as SGHAT and CDR2 as FQNNGV. Between the trimmed V and J ends, which lost 1 base and 0 bases, there was a span of 7 bases. The CDR3 loop is CASSLGQTSGNTIYF. DNA of the CDR3: TGTGCCAGCAGCTTAGGACAGACCTCTGGAAACACCATATATTTT.

The chain is built from TRBV27 and TRBJ2-6; D perhaps matches TRBD1 (5 bases). Germline CDR1 reads MNHEY; CDR2 reads SMNVEV (reference sequence). The V end was cut by 3 bases, the J end by 0 bases, with 12 bases between. The CDR3 length is 17 residues. CDR3 bases: TGTGCCAGCAGTTTCCTTTCAGGGTCCTCTGGGGCCAACGTCCTGACTTTC. Its translation is CASSFLSGSSGANVLTF.

The chain recombines TRBV19 with TRBJ1-2, with 10 bases that match TRBD1. The germline gives CDR1 LNHDA, CDR2 SQIVND (reference sequence). CDR3 length: 12 amino acids. The CDR3 loop reads CASGQGRYGYTF. The DNA for the CDR3 is TGTGCTTCGGGACAGGGGAGGTATGGCTACACCTTC.

The CDR3 DNA reads as TGTGCCGGGTCCAAGGGACAGAATAATGAAAAACTGTTTTTT. Its protein product is CAGSKGQNNEKLFF. V gene TRBV2 combines with J gene TRBJ1-4; TRBD1 agrees at 7 bases. V was pared by 11 bases and J by 4 bases, with 10 bases of the junction left unmatched. The length of the CDR3 is 14 residues. Germline assignment: CDR1 SNHLY and CDR2 FYNNEI.

The chain links TRBV11-1 to TRBJ2-7, with 9 bases fitting TRBD2. CDR3 size: 14 residues. Germline V gene sequence: CDR1 SGHAT, CDR2 FQDESV (reference sequence). V gave up 5 bases and J gave up 4 bases; unmatched junction bases: 6. DNA for the CDR3: TGTGCCAGCAGCCAGATGGCGGGGGGGTACGAGCAGTACTTC. Translating gives CASSQMAGGYEQYF.

This chain joins TRBV6-4 and TRBJ1-2, with 7 bases identical to TRBD1. The CDR3 contains 14 residues. Losses at the gene ends were 1 base for V and 4 bases for J; bases not matched to a gene: 3. Germline assignment: CDR1 MRHNA and CDR2 SNTAGT. CDR3 bases: TGTGCCAGCAGTGACTTGGGACAGATCTATGGCTACACCTTC. As protein: CASSDLGQIYGYTF.

J is TRBJ2-7 and V is TRBV2; 8 nucleotides agree with TRBD1. Trimming at V came to 4 bases and at J to 5 bases, leaving 7 bases not matched to a gene. CDR1 and CDR2 from the germline V gene are SNHLY and FYNNEI. The CDR3 sequence is 14 residues long. The CDR3: CASSVADRGDEQYF. CDR3 in DNA: TGTGCCAGCAGTGTTGCCGACAGGGGCGACGAGCAGTACTTC.

The gene calls are TRBV24-1 and TRBJ2-7; 9 nucleotides match TRBD1. Germline V gives CDR1 KGHDR, CDR2 SFDVKD. CDR3 length: 17 amino acids. V lost 5 bases, J lost 2 bases, and 12 bases stayed unmatched. The CDR3 spells CATSVPRLGTGPYEQYF. Here the CDR3 DNA reads TGTGCCACCAGTGTCCCCCGGTTGGGGACAGGGCCCTACGAGCAGTACTTC.

V gene TRBV6-5 combines with J gene TRBJ2-3; D possibly corresponds to TRBD1 (6 bases). Germline loops: CDR1 MNHEY, CDR2 SVGAGI. V dropped 6 bases and J dropped 1 base, with 14 bases sitting between them. The CDR3 has 15 residues. CDR3 residues: CASSAPGQRTDTQYF. CDR3 DNA sequence: TGTGCCAGCAGCGCACCGGGACAACGCACAGATACGCAGTATTTT.

CDR3 nucleotide sequence: TGTGCCTCTTCACGGGGATTCCTCAGCGCTAACTATGGCTACACCTTC. It yields the protein CASSRGFLSANYGYTF. The chain carries TRBV9 and TRBJ1-2; D not resolved. Trimming pared 10 bases from V and 0 bases from J, leaving 22 bases between. The CDR3 runs 16 residues. Per germline, CDR1 SGDLS and CDR2 YYNGEE.

Of note for this clone: This sample includes further DNA sequences coding for the same CDR3. V gene TRBV9 combines with J gene TRBJ1-2; 8 bases are shared with TRBD1. This CDR3 is 14 amino acids long. Germline assignment: CDR1 SGDLS and CDR2 YYNGEE. V gave up 2 bases and J gave up 2 bases; unmatched junction bases: 2. CDR3 sequence (DNA): TGTGCCAGCAGCGTCGGACAGGGAAACTATGGCTACACCTTC. It yields the protein CASSVGQGNYGYTF.

The CDR3 protein is CASSRPRQGAMTGELFF. The CDR3 DNA is TGTGCCAGTAGTAGACCCAGACAGGGGGCGATGACCGGGGAGCTGTTTTTT. J is TRBJ2-2 and V is TRBV19, with 10 positions matching TRBD1. Germline CDR1 and CDR2: LNHDA and SQIVND (reference sequence). The V segment lost 4 bases and the J segment 5 bases; nucleotides outside the gene matches: 10. The CDR3 has 17 amino acids. The complete variable domain, with remaining parts taken from reference TRBV19 and TRBJ2-2, reads DGGITQSPKYLFRKEGQNVTLSCEQNLNHDAMYWYRQDPGQGLRLIYYSQIVNDFQKGDIAEGYSVSREKKESFPLTVTSAQKNPTAFYLCASSRPRQGAMTGELFFGEGSRLTVL.

The V and J genes are TRBV6-6 and TRBJ1-1; D possibly corresponds to TRBD1 (6 bases). The ends were cut back, 2 bases at V and 5 bases at J, with 18 bases in the middle. The germline V gene encodes CDR1 MNHNY and CDR2 SVGAGI (reference sequence). The CDR3 loop spans 16 amino acids. This CDR3 reads CASSYGMRGLGTEAFF. The CDR3 DNA follows: TGTGCCAGCAGTTACGGAATGAGGGGGTTGGGGACTGAAGCTTTCTTT.

The chain has TRBV5-4 and TRBJ1-1; D possibly corresponds to TRBD1 (5 bases). Germline-derived CDR1 and CDR2 are SGHNT and YYREEE (reference sequence). The CDR3 loop spans 15 amino acids. V lost 4 bases, J lost 5 bases, and 18 bases lay in between. The CDR3 protein is CASSAGGALGTEAFF. The DNA for the CDR3 is TGTGCCAGCAGCGCCGGCGGGGCTCTGGGGACTGAAGCTTTCTTT.